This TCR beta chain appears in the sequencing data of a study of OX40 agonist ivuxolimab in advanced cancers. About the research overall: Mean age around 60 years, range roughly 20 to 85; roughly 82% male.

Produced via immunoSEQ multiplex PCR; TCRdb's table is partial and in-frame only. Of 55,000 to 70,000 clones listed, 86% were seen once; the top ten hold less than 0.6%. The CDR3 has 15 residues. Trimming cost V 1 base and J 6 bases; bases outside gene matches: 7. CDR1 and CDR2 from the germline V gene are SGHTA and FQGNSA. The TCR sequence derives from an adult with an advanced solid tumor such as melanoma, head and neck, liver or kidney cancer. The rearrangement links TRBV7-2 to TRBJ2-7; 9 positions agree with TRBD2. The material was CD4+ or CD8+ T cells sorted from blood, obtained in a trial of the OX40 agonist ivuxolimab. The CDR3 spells CASSLVGSGSGEQYF. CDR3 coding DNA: TGTGCCAGCAGCTTAGTTGGTAGCGGGAGTGGCGAGCAGTACTTC.